This is a list of T cell receptor beta chains from one sample in a study of regulatory T cells in long-lasting Graves disease. TCRdb passed the multiplex PCR reads through MiXCR, listing each CDR3 protein once. The top ten hold roughly 46% of the sample, which has hundreds of thousands of distinct CDR3 sequences, approximately 29% seen once. Specimen: peripheral blood mononuclear cells (PBMCs), collected when the disease was refractory, from a patient treated with antithyroid drugs. These receptors came from a female donor with Graves disease. Each CDR3 is given without its conserved first and last residue. The order of the fields is D gene, V gene, CDR3 protein. A D gene is named only where the DNA matches it firmly.

D gene: NA
V gene: TRBV19
CDR3 protein: ASSYQGATEAF

D gene: TRBD1
V gene: TRBV12-3/TRBV12-4
CDR3 protein: ASSLVQGVFGNQPQH

D gene: NA
V gene: TRBV19
CDR3 protein: ASSIGSGSSGYEQY

D gene: NA
V gene: TRBV29-1
CDR3 protein: SVEADTDNNYGYT

D gene: NA
V gene: TRBV15
CDR3 protein: ATSPLSEGYEQY

D gene: NA
V gene: TRBV11-2
CDR3 protein: ASSSLVSGAETQY

D gene: TRBD1
V gene: TRBV27
CDR3 protein: ASSSRQGYSPLH

D gene: NA
V gene: TRBV11-2
CDR3 protein: ASRPVGEETQY

D gene: NA
V gene: TRBV6-5
CDR3 protein: ASSYRSSSYEQY

D gene: NA
V gene: TRBV6-1
CDR3 protein: ASSESVGALANSPLH

D gene: TRBD1
V gene: TRBV18
CDR3 protein: ASSETQGTEAF